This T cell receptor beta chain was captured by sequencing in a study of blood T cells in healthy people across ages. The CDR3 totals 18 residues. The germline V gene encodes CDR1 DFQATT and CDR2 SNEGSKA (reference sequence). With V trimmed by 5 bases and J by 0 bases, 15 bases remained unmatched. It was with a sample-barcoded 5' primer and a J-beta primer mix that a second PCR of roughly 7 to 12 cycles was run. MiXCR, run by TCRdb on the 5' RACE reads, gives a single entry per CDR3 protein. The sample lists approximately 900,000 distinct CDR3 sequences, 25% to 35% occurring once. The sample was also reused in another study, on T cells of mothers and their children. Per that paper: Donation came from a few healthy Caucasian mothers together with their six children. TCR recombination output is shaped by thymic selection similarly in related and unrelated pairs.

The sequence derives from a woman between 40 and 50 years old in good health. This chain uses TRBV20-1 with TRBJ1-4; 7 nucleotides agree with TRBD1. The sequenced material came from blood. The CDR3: CSAVRTGVILTTNEKLFF. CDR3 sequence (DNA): TGCAGTGCTGTTCGGACAGGAGTAATCCTCACAACTAATGAAAAACTGTTTTTT.